Given below is one T cell receptor (beta chain) in context. The antigen it recognizes is unknown. Nothing much larger sits one base from this clone, and base qualities are not available. This entry belongs to a study of blood T cell repertoires in COVID-19 (dated by TCRdb to 2019 to 2021). Context from the whole study: Collaborator samples came from the United States, Italy and Spain and covered acute and convalescent phases of COVID-19. The prospective study material was composed of cDNA or gDNA derived from T cells, B-cell-depleted T cells, or PBMCs. A de-identified subject ID, COVID-19 status, age in years and sex were almost always included in the sample metadata. Where available, HLA class I and class II types were taken from metadata supplied by the sample provider and were not determined by assay-based typing. The dataset comprised deeply sampled blood TCRbeta repertoires from subjects exposed to, actively infected with, or recovered from COVID-19. Samples came from the ongoing ImmuneRACE study (first 160 participants) plus 1,254 subjects from 6 global collaborators. The repertoires were made available in a free public database intended to serve as a resource for research on the immune response to SARS-CoV-2. What the study reported, not specific to this receptor: The amount of clinical and demographic metadata varied by source and participant and was provided uncurated.

One collaborating source in Seattle enrolled patients during active infection and followed them longitudinally through the course of disease. Each collaborating institution followed its own protocols to collect whole blood in K2EDTA tubes. Collaborator samples were shipped for TCRbeta analysis as frozen whole blood, isolated PBMCs, or DNA extracted from either sample type. The immunoSEQ Assay, a bias-controlled multiplex PCR, was used to amplify TCRbeta CDR3 regions from genomic DNA. The authors' pipeline ran thus. The number of nucleated cells in each sample was estimated by amplification of reference gene primers within the assay. To quantify the absolute abundance of each unique TCRbeta CDR3 rearrangement, sequence reads were collapsed and filtered. For each sample, productive Simpson clonality was calculated by taking the square root of Simpson's diversity index across productive rearrangements. Imported from immuneACCESS, the table was reduced by TCRdb to in-frame sequences with V and J called. These copies leave out some clones; in studies compared against another copy, an unresolved V gene accounts for under half, and the cause of the remainder is not known. Clonal size and the V and J genes are those of that table, whereas D and trimming came from the DNA. A total of about 160,000 clones appear in this sample, 80% to 95% of them only once. The top ten constitute 4.8% of the sample.

From cysteine to phenylalanine, the CDR3 is 14 amino acids long. Solely the CDR3 DNA is kept, with 42 bases framed from the first base. The germline V gene sets CDR1 to MNHEY and CDR2 to SVGAGI. Between the V and J ends, shortened by 6 bases and 2 bases respectively, the junction contains 11 bases. The chain joins TRBV6-5 to TRBJ2-1; the D gene cannot be named for sure. Specimen: peripheral blood. The receptor was isolated from a man younger than 45 with COVID-19, enrolled during active disease. The nucleotide sequence reads TGTGCCAGCAGGCTATATATGGCCTACAATGAGCAGTTCTTC. This translates into CASRLYMAYNEQFF.